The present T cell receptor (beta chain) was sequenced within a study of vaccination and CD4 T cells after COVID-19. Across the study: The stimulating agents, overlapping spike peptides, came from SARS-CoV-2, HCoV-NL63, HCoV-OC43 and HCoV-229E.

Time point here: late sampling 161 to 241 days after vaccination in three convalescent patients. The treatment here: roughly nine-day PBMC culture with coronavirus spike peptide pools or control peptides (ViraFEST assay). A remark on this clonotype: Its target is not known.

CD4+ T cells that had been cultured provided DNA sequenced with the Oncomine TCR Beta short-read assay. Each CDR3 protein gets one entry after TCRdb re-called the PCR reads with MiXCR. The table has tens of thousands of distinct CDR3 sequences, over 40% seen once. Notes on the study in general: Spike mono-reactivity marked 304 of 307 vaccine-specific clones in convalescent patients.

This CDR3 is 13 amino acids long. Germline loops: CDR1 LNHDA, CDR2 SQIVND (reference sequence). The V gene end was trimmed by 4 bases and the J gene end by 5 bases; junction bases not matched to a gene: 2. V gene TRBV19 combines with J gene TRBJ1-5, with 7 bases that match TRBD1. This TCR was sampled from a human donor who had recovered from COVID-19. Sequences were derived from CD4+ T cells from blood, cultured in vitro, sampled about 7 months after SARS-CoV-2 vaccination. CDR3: CASSRDSYQPQHF. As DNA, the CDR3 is TGTGCCAGTAGTAGGGACAGCTATCAGCCCCAGCATTTT.